Here is one T cell receptor (beta chain) with its context. What it binds is not known. This CDR3 comprises 10 residues. Trimming took off 10 bases at V and 5 bases at J, with 8 bases between the two ends. Germline V gene sequence: CDR1 MDHEN, CDR2 SYDVKM. Time point specified: pre-sensitization, week 0. Treatment denoted: therapeutic diphenylcyclopropenone sensitization with weekly scalp DPC. Blood draws came before every patch-test application. This entry comes from a study of human T cells and chemical hapten exposure. General observations from the study: Correlating positively with patch test score were the PT1 expanded TCR counts.

One entry per CDR3 protein, called by TCRdb with MiXCR from the RACE reads. This table has under 200,000 distinct CDR3 sequences, 25% to 35% appearing once. This sequence joins TRBV28 and TRBJ1-2; D is undetermined. The specimen was whole blood, collected in connection with sensitization to the hapten diphenylcyclopropenone (DPC). The source of this sequence is a woman aged 25 to 39 with alopecia areata. Some clones in this sample may be carry-over from other donors' samples. The CDR3 reads CATSNYGYTF. In DNA form, the CDR3 reads TGTGCCACTTCGAATTATGGCTACACCTTC.